This TCR beta chain was observed in a study of T cells in Graves' hyperthyroidism and ophthalmopathy. Study-wide context: At initial diagnosis, before any treatment had begun, peripheral blood was obtained.

CDR1 SGHTA and CDR2 FQGTGA come from the germline V gene. There are 15 residues in the CDR3. J gave up 7 bases and V 1 base, and 6 bases lay outside the gene matches. Using RNA transcripts as the source, TCR beta CDR3 regions were amplified. First-round RT-PCR targeting the TCR CDR3 was performed with the HTBI primer set. TCRdb called the multiplex PCR reads again in MiXCR, with one record for every CDR3 protein. The sample shows fewer than 400,000 distinct CDR3 sequences, approximately 17% of them seen only once. Exclusion of a patient resulted from uncontrolled infection, other autoimmune disease, pregnancy or lactation. Every diagnosis used clinical symptoms, serum thyroxine and TRAb, thyroid ultrasound and orbital computed tomography. Extraction of PBMCs used roughly 9.6 ml of fresh peripheral blood. This clonotype was found many times.

This clonotype was sampled from a man aged 25-45 years with Graves' hyperthyroidism. The chain couples TRBV7-3 to TRBJ2-1; 8 bases match TRBD2. The sample comprised blood. The DNA for the CDR3 is TGTGCCAGCAGCTTAAGACTAGCGACTAGGAATGAGCAGTTCTTC. This encodes CASSLRLATRNEQFF. Full variable domain (missing parts from reference TRBV7-3 and TRBJ2-1): GAGVSQTPSNKVTEKGKYVELRCDPISGHTALYWYRQSLGQGPEFLIYFQGTGAADDSGLPNDRFFAVRPEGSVSTLKIQRTERGDSAVYLCASSLRLATRNEQFFGPGTRLTVL.